A selection of T cell receptor beta chains follows, all from one sample in a study of T cell repertoires in cytomegalovirus infection. No antigen has been identified for these receptors. A single record per CDR3 protein comes from TCRdb applying MiXCR to the reads. Of 650,000 to 900,000 distinct CDR3 sequences detected, 30% to 35% appear once; the ten largest clones hold 9.5% to 15%. This sample comprised cultured CD8+ T cells from PBMCs, obtained from culture after CMV antigen stimulation. Source of these receptors: a human donor in good health (CMV status not recorded). Some clones in this sample may be carry-over from other donors' samples. Each CDR3 is given with its conserved first and last residue. Each record gives: V gene, D gene, clone size, J gene, CDR3 protein, CDR3 DNA. The D gene is left open where the match is weak. The size field is filled for only some rows; it gives once, few, many or a size class.

v_gene: TRBV10-3
d_gene: -
abundance: -
j_gene: TRBJ2-5
CDR3aa: CAISKGSQETQYF
CDR3nt: TGTGCCATCAGTAAAGGCAGCCAAGAGACCCAGTACTTC

v_gene: TRBV4-1
d_gene: TRBD1
abundance: -
j_gene: TRBJ1-1
CDR3aa: CASSPRTGSMNTEAFF
CDR3nt: TGCGCCAGCAGCCCTCGGACAGGCTCGATGAACACTGAAGCTTTCTTT

v_gene: TRBV7-2
d_gene: -
abundance: few
j_gene: TRBJ2-3
CDR3aa: CASSLGRGLDTDTQYF
CDR3nt: TGTGCCAGCAGCCTAGGGCGGGGGCTGGACACAGATACGCAGTATTTT

v_gene: TRBV12-3/TRBV12-4
d_gene: TRBD2
abundance: -
j_gene: TRBJ2-5
CDR3aa: CASSPFRGGAVETQYF
CDR3nt: TGTGCCAGCAGTCCCTTTCGCGGGGGGGCTGTAGAGACCCAGTACTTC

v_gene: TRBV2
d_gene: -
abundance: many
j_gene: TRBJ2-3
CDR3aa: CASRGGQVTDTQYF
CDR3nt: TGTGCCAGCAGGGGAGGACAGGTCACAGATACGCAGTATTTT

v_gene: TRBV7-3
d_gene: -
abundance: -
j_gene: TRBJ2-3
CDR3aa: CASSLYFSDTDTQYF
CDR3nt: TGTGCCAGCAGCCTTTACTTTAGTGACACAGATACGCAGTATTTT

v_gene: TRBV6-5
d_gene: -
abundance: few
j_gene: TRBJ1-1
CDR3aa: CASISPDTEAFF
CDR3nt: TGTGCCAGCATCTCCCCCGACACTGAAGCTTTCTTT

v_gene: TRBV7-2
d_gene: -
abundance: -
j_gene: TRBJ1-4
CDR3aa: CVSSPRTANEKLFF
CDR3nt: TGTGTCAGCAGCCCACGAACAGCTAATGAAAAACTGTTTTTT

v_gene: TRBV7-9
d_gene: -
abundance: -
j_gene: TRBJ2-7
CDR3aa: CASSSPLTHEQYF
CDR3nt: TGTGCCAGCAGCTCCCCCCTTACACACGAGCAGTACTTC

v_gene: TRBV12-3/TRBV12-4
d_gene: -
abundance: many
j_gene: TRBJ2-7
CDR3aa: CASSSGQPYEQYF
CDR3nt: TGTGCCAGCAGTTCGGGACAACCCTACGAGCAGTACTTC

v_gene: TRBV27
d_gene: -
abundance: -
j_gene: TRBJ1-1
CDR3aa: CASSLSLGVRLGTEAFF
CDR3nt: TGTGCCAGCAGTTTATCCTTGGGGGTACGGTTGGGGACTGAAGCTTTCTTT

v_gene: TRBV6-1
d_gene: -
abundance: -
j_gene: TRBJ1-4
CDR3aa: CASSEEALLVFEKLFF
CDR3nt: TGTGCCAGCAGTGAAGAGGCGCTGCTTGTCTTTGAAAAACTGTTTTTT

v_gene: TRBV4-3
d_gene: TRBD1
abundance: -
j_gene: TRBJ1-1
CDR3aa: CASSQDGTAPEAFF
CDR3nt: TGCGCCAGCAGCCAAGACGGGACAGCGCCTGAAGCTTTCTTT

v_gene: TRBV29-1
d_gene: TRBD2
abundance: -
j_gene: TRBJ2-5
CDR3aa: CSVDLRAVTSGDGSQYF
CDR3nt: TGCAGCGTTGACCTACGCGCCGTGACTAGCGGGGATGGGTCCCAGTACTTC

v_gene: TRBV6-1
d_gene: TRBD1
abundance: few
j_gene: TRBJ2-5
CDR3aa: CASSEFRGPSETQYF
CDR3nt: TGTGCCAGCAGTGAATTCAGGGGGCCGTCGGAGACCCAGTACTTC

v_gene: TRBV24-1
d_gene: -
abundance: many
j_gene: TRBJ1-1
CDR3aa: CASRVPTEAFF
CDR3nt: TGTGCCAGCAGGGTCCCCACTGAAGCTTTCTTT

v_gene: TRBV7-2
d_gene: -
abundance: many
j_gene: TRBJ2-3
CDR3aa: CASSFPGGLLTDTQYF
CDR3nt: TGTGCCAGCAGCTTTCCTGGGGGTCTCCTCACAGATACGCAGTATTTT

v_gene: TRBV6-5
d_gene: -
abundance: -
j_gene: TRBJ2-5
CDR3aa: CASRAGPSLGETQYF
CDR3nt: TGTGCCAGCAGAGCCGGCCCCTCCCTGGGGGAGACCCAGTACTTC

v_gene: TRBV7-6
d_gene: -
abundance: few
j_gene: TRBJ1-2
CDR3aa: CASSLDEGAGPQGYTF
CDR3nt: TGTGCCAGCAGCTTAGATGAAGGGGCAGGCCCTCAGGGCTACACCTTC

v_gene: TRBV12-5
d_gene: TRBD1
abundance: -
j_gene: TRBJ2-1
CDR3aa: CASGTGGQGSKEQFF
CDR3nt: TGTGCTAGTGGCACCGGGGGACAGGGCTCTAAGGAGCAGTTCTTC

v_gene: TRBV6-2/TRBV6-3
d_gene: -
abundance: once
j_gene: TRBJ1-2
CDR3aa: CASLPGPGGLYGYTF
CDR3nt: TGTGCCAGCTTACCTGGCCCAGGAGGGCTCTATGGCTACACCTTC

v_gene: TRBV19
d_gene: TRBD1
abundance: -
j_gene: TRBJ1-1
CDR3aa: CATRQGITEAFF
CDR3nt: TGTGCCACCAGACAGGGGATCACTGAAGCTTTCTTT